The rows below give T cell receptor beta chains drawn from one sample of a study of regulatory T cells in long-lasting Graves disease. TCRdb processed the multiplex PCR reads anew with MiXCR; each CDR3 protein has one entry. The table lists approximately 500,000 distinct CDR3 sequences, 20% to 25% of them singletons. This specimen was peripheral blood mononuclear cells (PBMCs), taken when the disease was refractory, from a patient treated with antithyroid drugs. The receptors come from a female donor with Graves disease. Both conserved end residues are part of each CDR3. D genes are given only for firm matches. Clone size appears in some rows only: once, few, many, or a class for an expanded clone.

D gene,V gene,J gene,clone size,CDR3 length,CDR3 DNA,CDR3 protein
TRBD2,TRBV5-1,TRBJ2-2,few,15,TGCGCCAGCAGCTTGGAGGCGGGGGGCACCGGGGAGCTGTTTTTT,CASSLEAGGTGELFF
TRBD1,TRBV12-3/TRBV12-4,TRBJ1-2,many,15,TGTGCCAGCAGTTCCCCCGGGACAGGGCACTATGGCTACACCTTC,CASSSPGTGHYGYTF
.,TRBV3-1,TRBJ1-5,.,13,TGTGCCAGCAGCCAAGAGTTAGGGCGGCCCCAGCATTTT,CASSQELGRPQHF
.,TRBV9,TRBJ2-6,once,15,TGTGCCAGCAGCGTGTCGGCGACTGGGGCCAACGTCCTGACTTTC,CASSVSATGANVLTF
TRBD1,TRBV11-2,TRBJ1-2,many,19,TGTGCCAGCAGACCAATCCCGCCCGGACAGGGGGTATTGCAATATGGCTACACCTTC,CASRPIPPGQGVLQYGYTF
.,TRBV7-2,TRBJ1-1,few,15,TGTGCCAGCAGCTTAGGATGGGGGGGGGAAACTGAAGCTTTCTTT,CASSLGWGGETEAFF
.,TRBV7-3,TRBJ2-2,.,15,TGTGCCAGCAGCTCAGGGGCAGGGCGGACCGGGGAGCTGTTTTTT,CASSSGAGRTGELFF
.,TRBV7-9,TRBJ1-1,few,16,TGTGCCAGCAGCTTATATTTCCGCAGAGGGGGCACTGAAGCTTTCTTT,CASSLYFRRGGTEAFF
.,TRBV12-3/TRBV12-4,TRBJ1-2,many,13,TGTGCCAGCAGTACAGGGCGCGGGTATGGCTACACCTTC,CASSTGRGYGYTF
TRBD1,TRBV7-8,TRBJ1-5,.,15,TGTGCCAGCAGCTACTTGGACAGGGACAATCAGCCCCAGCATTTT,CASSYLDRDNQPQHF
.,TRBV11-2,TRBJ1-2,many,14,TGTGCCAGCAGCTTAGGGGCCGGGGGGAATGGCTACACCTTC,CASSLGAGGNGYTF
TRBD2,TRBV29-1,TRBJ2-5,few,14,TGCAGCGTGGCGCAGATAGCGGGAGAAGAGACCCAGTACTTC,CSVAQIAGEETQYF
TRBD1,TRBV5-1,TRBJ1-1,.,13,TGCGCCAGCAGCCCGGACAGGGTGGCTGAAGCTTTCTTT,CASSPDRVAEAFF
TRBD1,TRBV5-6,TRBJ1-1,.,16,TGTGCCAGCAGCTCACCGGGACAGGGTTGGAGCACTGAAGCTTTCTTT,CASSSPGQGWSTEAFF
.,TRBV7-9,TRBJ2-6,.,20,TGTGCCAGCAGCCCCTCCACGAGCCCGGCTGACTTCTCTGGGGCCAACGTCCTGACCTTC,CASSPSTSPADFSGANVLTF
.,TRBV20-1,TRBJ1-4,few,11,TGCAGTGCTAGTCGTGATGAAAAACTGTTTTTT,CSASRDEKLFF
.,TRBV20-1,TRBJ2-5,few,15,TGCAGTGCTAGAGCCCCTTGGGACGCGCTGGAGACCCAGTACTTC,CSARAPWDALETQYF
TRBD2,TRBV2,TRBJ2-5,.,15,TGTGCCAGCATCTGGACTAGCGGGTCCCAAGAGACCCAGTACTTC,CASIWTSGSQETQYF
TRBD1,TRBV27,TRBJ1-6,many,14,TGTGCCAGCAGTCCGACAGGGGGTTTTTCACCCCTCCACTTT,CASSPTGGFSPLHF
.,TRBV11-2,TRBJ2-3,few,14,TGTGCCAGCAGTACAGGGTATGGAACAGATACGCAGTATTTT,CASSTGYGTDTQYF
.,TRBV28,TRBJ2-7,many,15,TGTGCCAGCAGTTTAAGAGCGGCAGAATTCTACGAGCAGTACTTC,CASSLRAAEFYEQYF
.,TRBV6-1,TRBJ2-5,many,13,TGTGCCAGCAGCGGGCCAGGGGAGGAGACCCAGTACTTC,CASSGPGEETQYF
TRBD1,TRBV5-1,TRBJ2-7,few,15,TGCGCCAGCAGCTTGGCCGTGACAGGGGGATACGAGCAGTACTTC,CASSLAVTGGYEQYF
TRBD1,TRBV28,TRBJ2-7,.,15,TGTGCCAGCAGTTCTGGACAGGCACCTTCCTACGAGCAGTACTTC,CASSSGQAPSYEQYF
.,TRBV25-1,TRBJ2-7,few,13,TGTGCCAGCAGTGAATGGATCTTCAACGAGCAGTACTTC,CASSEWIFNEQYF
.,TRBV20-1,TRBJ2-1,many,15,TGCAGTGCTAGAGACCAACAGCTCTGGGGATCTGAGCAGTTCTTC,CSARDQQLWGSEQFF
.,TRBV12-3/TRBV12-4,TRBJ1-4,many,14,TGTGCCAGCACCCCGGGACAACTGAATGAAAAACTGTTTTTT,CASTPGQLNEKLFF
TRBD1,TRBV20-1,TRBJ1-6,many,15,TGCAGTGCTAGGGGACAGATCTCCTATAATTCACCCCTCCACTTT,CSARGQISYNSPLHF
TRBD1,TRBV7-9,TRBJ2-7,many,16,TGTGCCAGCAGCTTTCACCGGGACAGGGTAAACAGCGAGCAGTACTTC,CASSFHRDRVNSEQYF
.,TRBV11-2,TRBJ1-6,many,14,TGTGCCAGCAGCTTATACAAAATGGAGACGCCCCTCCACTTT,CASSLYKMETPLHF
.,TRBV20-1,TRBJ2-1,few,15,TGCAGTGCCGGAGGGGGGGTTTACTCCTACAATGAGCAGTTCTTC,CSAGGGVYSYNEQFF
.,TRBV12-5,TRBJ1-1,few,14,TGTGCTAGTGGTTTTGTAGGTCAGAACACTGAAGCTTTCTTT,CASGFVGQNTEAFF
TRBD1,TRBV6-1,TRBJ2-7,.,14,TGTGCCAGCCTTGCCGACAGGGGGATCGACGAGCAGTACTTC,CASLADRGIDEQYF
TRBD1,TRBV11-2,TRBJ2-5,many,15,TGTGCCAGCAGCCGGACAGGGGGTTCCCAAGAGACCCAGTACTTC,CASSRTGGSQETQYF
.,TRBV19,TRBJ2-7,.,12,TGTGCCAGTAGCCAACCCCTAGGGGAGCAGTACTTC,CASSQPLGEQYF
.,TRBV19,TRBJ1-2,.,13,TGTGCCAGTAGTACCGGCCCTGGGTATGGCTACACCTTC,CASSTGPGYGYTF
.,TRBV20-1,TRBJ2-7,once,13,TGCAGTGCTACCGGGACCAGGGGCTACGAGCAGTACTTC,CSATGTRGYEQYF
TRBD1,TRBV7-9,TRBJ1-2,few,14,TGTGCCAGCAGCACGGGACAGGGCAACTATGGCTACACCTTC,CASSTGQGNYGYTF
TRBD1,TRBV30,TRBJ1-2,few,14,TGTGCCTGCCAGACAGGGGAGGATGGCTATGGCTACACCTTC,CACQTGEDGYGYTF
TRBD1,TRBV7-9,TRBJ2-5,few,15,TGTGCCAGCAGCTTAGGACCGGGACAGAAAGAGACCCAGTACTTC,CASSLGPGQKETQYF
.,TRBV11-2,TRBJ2-5,many,12,TGTGCCAGCAGCTTTCCGTGGGAGACCCAGTACTTC,CASSFPWETQYF
.,TRBV2,TRBJ2-5,many,13,TGTGCCAGCAGTCAGGGCCCTGCGGCGACCCAGTACTTC,CASSQGPAATQYF
.,TRBV6-2/TRBV6-3,TRBJ2-7,few,12,TGTGCCAGCAATAGGGGAATAATCGAGCAGTACTTC,CASNRGIIEQYF
.,TRBV5-1,TRBJ1-1,many,17,TGCGCCAGCAGCTTGACAATGGACGCCTGGATGAACACTGAAGCTTTCTTT,CASSLTMDAWMNTEAFF
.,TRBV5-6,TRBJ2-5,.,13,TGTGCCAGCAGCCCTTGGGAGGGGGAGGCCCAGTACTTC,CASSPWEGEAQYF
.,TRBV20-1,TRBJ1-2,many,12,TGCAGTGCTAGTGGTACTAACTATGGCTACACCTTC,CSASGTNYGYTF
.,TRBV20-1,TRBJ2-5,.,16,TGCAGTGCTATGGGCAGAGACACTTGGTACCAAGAGACCCAGTACTTC,CSAMGRDTWYQETQYF
.,TRBV30,TRBJ2-7,many,12,TGTGCCTGGAGTGCCACATGGCAACCGTGGGGCTTC,CAWSATWQPWGF
TRBD2,TRBV28,TRBJ2-7,.,13,TGTGCCAGCAGGGGACTAGACTCCTACGAGCAGTACTTC,CASRGLDSYEQYF
TRBD1,TRBV5-1,TRBJ1-1,.,15,TGCGCCAGCAGCTTTCAGACAGGGAAGGGCACTGAAGCTTTCTTT,CASSFQTGKGTEAFF
.,TRBV6-1,TRBJ1-1,many,15,TGTGCCAGCAGCGCAAAGACAGATCCGAACACTGAAGCTTTCTTT,CASSAKTDPNTEAFF
.,TRBV29-1,TRBJ1-2,few,8,TGCAGCGTGAACCGGGACAACTTC,CSVNRDNF